Described below is a single T cell receptor (beta chain) sequence and its context. Its antigen is unidentified. This sample was taken from a study of cytomegalovirus exposure and HLA in healthy donors. About the research overall: The early release's HLA-typed donors yielded approximately 85 million unique TCRs.

General study findings and limits: In an earlier analysis, about 90% or about 30%: the productive usage of most TCR beta V segments.

PCR amplification relied on 60 Vbeta primers (plus 13 Jbeta primers). Profiling relied on immunoSEQ multiplex PCR, and the TCRdb table lists in-frame clones only, not all of them. The sample includes about 160,000 clones, approximately 80% of them seen just once. The specimen sequenced was PBMCs. The TCR comes from a female donor in good health and CMV-seronegative.

The CDR3 loop reads CASSLAQGFGYEQYF. Written as DNA, the CDR3 is TGCGCCAGCAGCTTGGCACAGGGCTTTGGCTACGAGCAGTACTTC. This rearrangement joins TRBV5-1 to TRBJ2-7; D perhaps matches TRBD1 (6 bases). Looked up from germline, CDR1 is SGHRS and CDR2 is YFSETQ. The CDR3 runs to 15 residues. Deletions cut 0 bases from V and 3 bases from J, with 13 bases between. Using reference TRBV5-1 and TRBJ2-7 for the parts outside the CDR3, the full variable domain is KAGVTQTPRYLIKTRGQQVTLSCSPISGHRSVSWYQQTPGQGLQFLFEYFSETQRNKGNFPGRFSGRQFSNSRSEMNVSTLELGDSALYLCASSLAQGFGYEQYFGPGTRLTVT.